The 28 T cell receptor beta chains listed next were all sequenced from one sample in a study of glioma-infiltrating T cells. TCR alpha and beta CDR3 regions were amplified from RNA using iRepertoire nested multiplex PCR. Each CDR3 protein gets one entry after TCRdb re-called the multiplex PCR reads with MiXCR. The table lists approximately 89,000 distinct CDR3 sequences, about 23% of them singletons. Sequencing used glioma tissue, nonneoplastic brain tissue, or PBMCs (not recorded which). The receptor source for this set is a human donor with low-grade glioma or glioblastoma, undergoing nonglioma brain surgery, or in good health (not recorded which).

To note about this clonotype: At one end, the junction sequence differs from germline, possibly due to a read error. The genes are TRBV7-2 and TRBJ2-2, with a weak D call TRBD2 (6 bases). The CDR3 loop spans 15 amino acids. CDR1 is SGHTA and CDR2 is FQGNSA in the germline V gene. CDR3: CASSPGLRLPGKLFF. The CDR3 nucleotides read TGTGCCAGCAGTCCGGGACTCAGGCTCCCCGGGAAGCTGTTTTTT.

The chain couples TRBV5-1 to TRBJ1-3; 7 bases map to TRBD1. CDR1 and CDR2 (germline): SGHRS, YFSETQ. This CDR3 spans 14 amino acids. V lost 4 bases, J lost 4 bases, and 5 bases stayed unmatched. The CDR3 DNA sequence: TGCGCCAGCAGCGGCGGGACAGTAGGAAACACCATATATTTT. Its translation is CASSGGTVGNTIYF.

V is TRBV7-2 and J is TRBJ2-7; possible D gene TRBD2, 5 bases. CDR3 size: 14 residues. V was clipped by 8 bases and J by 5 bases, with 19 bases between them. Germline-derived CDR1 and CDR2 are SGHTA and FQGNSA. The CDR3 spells CASGGRRQANEQYF. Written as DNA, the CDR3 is TGTGCCAGCGGCGGTCGGAGGCAGGCTAACGAGCAGTACTTC.

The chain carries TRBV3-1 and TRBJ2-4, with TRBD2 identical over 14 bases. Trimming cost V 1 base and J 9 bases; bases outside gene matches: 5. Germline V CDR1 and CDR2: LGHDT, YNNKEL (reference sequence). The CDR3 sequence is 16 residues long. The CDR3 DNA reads TGTGCCAGCAGCCAAGGACTAGCGGGAGGGCGAAGCATTCAGTACTTC. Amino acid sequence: CASSQGLAGGRSIQYF.

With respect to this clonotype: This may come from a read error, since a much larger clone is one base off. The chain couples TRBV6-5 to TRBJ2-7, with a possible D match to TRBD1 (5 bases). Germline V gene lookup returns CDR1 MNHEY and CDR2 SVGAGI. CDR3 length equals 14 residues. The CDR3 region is CASTPNSQGYEQSF. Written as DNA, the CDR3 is TGTGCCAGCACACCAAACAGTCAGGGCTACGAGCAGTCCTTC.

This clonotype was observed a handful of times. The chain's CDR3 is CASSPLGQGGQPQHF. Here the CDR3 DNA reads TGTGCCAGCAGTCCCCTAGGACAGGGTGGTCAGCCCCAGCATTTT. This chain links TRBV12-3 or TRBV12-4 with TRBJ1-5; 8 bases match TRBD1. The trim removed 5 bases at V and 6 bases at J, leaving 9 bases unmatched. The CDR3 is 15 amino acids.

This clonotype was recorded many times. The CDR3 protein is CASSYLWTGSYEQYF. The CDR3 coding sequence is TGTGCCAGCAGCTACTTGTGGACAGGGTCCTACGAGCAGTACTTC. The rearrangement joins TRBV5-4 to TRBJ2-7, with 8 nucleotides matching TRBD1. CDR3 length: 15 residues. V gave up 3 bases and J gave up 1 base; unmatched junction bases: 6. CDR1 and CDR2 (germline): SGHNT, YYREEE (reference sequence).

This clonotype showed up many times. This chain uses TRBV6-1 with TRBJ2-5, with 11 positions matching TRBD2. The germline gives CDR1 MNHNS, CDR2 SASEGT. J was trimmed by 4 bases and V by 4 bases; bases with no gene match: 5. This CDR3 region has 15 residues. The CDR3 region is CASSGYGTSGETQYF. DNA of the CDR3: TGTGCCAGCAGTGGGTATGGGACTAGCGGAGAGACCCAGTACTTC.

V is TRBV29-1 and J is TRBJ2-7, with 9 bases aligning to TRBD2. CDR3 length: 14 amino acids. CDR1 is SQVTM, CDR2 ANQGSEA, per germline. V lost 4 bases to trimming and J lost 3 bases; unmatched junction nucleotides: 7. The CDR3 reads CSVASAGGLYEQYF. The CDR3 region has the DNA TGCAGCGTTGCATCAGCGGGAGGCCTCTACGAGCAGTACTTC.

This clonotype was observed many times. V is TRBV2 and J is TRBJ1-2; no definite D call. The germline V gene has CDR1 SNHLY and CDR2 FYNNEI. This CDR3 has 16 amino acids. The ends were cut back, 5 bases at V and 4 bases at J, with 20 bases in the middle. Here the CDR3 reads CASSTTKGQAPYGYTF. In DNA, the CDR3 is TGTGCCAGCAGTACGACTAAAGGCCAGGCCCCCTATGGCTACACCTTC.

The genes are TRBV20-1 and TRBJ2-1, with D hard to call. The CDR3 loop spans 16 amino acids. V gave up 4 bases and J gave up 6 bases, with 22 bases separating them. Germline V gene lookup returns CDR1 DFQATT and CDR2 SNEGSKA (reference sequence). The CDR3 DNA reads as TGCAGTGCTACCGAGAGGCAGAAGTATAAACCCAATGAGCAGTTCTTC. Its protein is CSATERQKYKPNEQFF.

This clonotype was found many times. The CDR3 nucleotides are TGTGCCAGCAGCTACTTAGAGACCCAGTACTTC. This encodes CASSYLETQYF. V and J are TRBV7-6 and TRBJ2-5, with unresolved D. The CDR3 length is 11 residues. V was trimmed by 4 bases and J by 4 bases, leaving 4 bases between them. Germline CDR1 is SGHVS and CDR2 is FNYEAQ.

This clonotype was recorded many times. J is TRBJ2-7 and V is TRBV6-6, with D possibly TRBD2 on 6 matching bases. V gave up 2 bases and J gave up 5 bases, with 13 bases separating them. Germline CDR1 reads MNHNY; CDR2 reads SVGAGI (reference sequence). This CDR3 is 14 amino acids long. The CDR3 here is CASSYDPGRHEQYF. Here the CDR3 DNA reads TGTGCCAGCAGTTACGATCCCGGGAGACACGAGCAGTACTTC.

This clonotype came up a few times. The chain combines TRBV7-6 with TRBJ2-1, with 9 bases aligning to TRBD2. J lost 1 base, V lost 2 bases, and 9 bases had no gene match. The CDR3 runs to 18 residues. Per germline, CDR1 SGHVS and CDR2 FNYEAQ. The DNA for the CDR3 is TGTGCCAGCAGCTTAAATCCCGGGACTAGCAAATCCTACAATGAGCAGTTCTTC. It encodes CASSLNPGTSKSYNEQFF.

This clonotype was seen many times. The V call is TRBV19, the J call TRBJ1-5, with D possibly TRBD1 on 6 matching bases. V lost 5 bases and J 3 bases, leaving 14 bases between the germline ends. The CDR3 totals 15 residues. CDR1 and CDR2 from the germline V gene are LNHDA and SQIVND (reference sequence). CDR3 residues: CASSPYRVDNQPQHF. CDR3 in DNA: TGTGCCAGTAGTCCGTACAGGGTAGACAATCAGCCCCAGCATTTT.

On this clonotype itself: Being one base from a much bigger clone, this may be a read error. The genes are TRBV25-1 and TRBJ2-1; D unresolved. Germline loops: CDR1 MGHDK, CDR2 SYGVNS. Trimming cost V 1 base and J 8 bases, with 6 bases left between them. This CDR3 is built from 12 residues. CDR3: CASSESTHEQFF. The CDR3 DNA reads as TGTGCCAGCAGTGAATCCACCCATGAGCAGTTCTTC.

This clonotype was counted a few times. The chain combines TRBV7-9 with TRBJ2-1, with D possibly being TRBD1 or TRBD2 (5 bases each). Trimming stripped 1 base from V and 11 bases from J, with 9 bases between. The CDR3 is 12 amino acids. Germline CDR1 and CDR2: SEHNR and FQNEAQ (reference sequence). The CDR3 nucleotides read TGTGCCAGCAGCTTAGGGGGGAACCAGCAGTTCTTC. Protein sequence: CASSLGGNQQFF.

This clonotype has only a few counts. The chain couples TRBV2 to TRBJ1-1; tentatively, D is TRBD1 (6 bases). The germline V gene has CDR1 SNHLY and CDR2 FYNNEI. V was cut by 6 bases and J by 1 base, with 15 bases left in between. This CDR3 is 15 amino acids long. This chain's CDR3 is CASSPSGGGNTEAFF. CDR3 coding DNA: TGTGCCAGCAGCCCAAGTGGGGGCGGGAACACTGAAGCTTTCTTT. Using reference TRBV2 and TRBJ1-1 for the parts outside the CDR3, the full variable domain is EPEVTQTPSHQVTQMGQEVILRCVPISNHLYFYWYRQILGQKVEFLVSFYNNEISEKSEIFDDQFSVERPDGSNFTLKIRSTKLEDSAMYFCASSPSGGGNTEAFFGQGTRLTVV.

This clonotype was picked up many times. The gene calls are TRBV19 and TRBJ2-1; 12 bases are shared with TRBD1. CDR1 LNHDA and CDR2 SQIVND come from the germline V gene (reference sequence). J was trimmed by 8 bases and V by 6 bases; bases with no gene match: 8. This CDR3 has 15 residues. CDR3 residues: CASRNRDRGLDEQFF. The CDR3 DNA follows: TGTGCCAGTAGGAACCGGGACAGGGGGCTAGATGAGCAGTTCTTC.

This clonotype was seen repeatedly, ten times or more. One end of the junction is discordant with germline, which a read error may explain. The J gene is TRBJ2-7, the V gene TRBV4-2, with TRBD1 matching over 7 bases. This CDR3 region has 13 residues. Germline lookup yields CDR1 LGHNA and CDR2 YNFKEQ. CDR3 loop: CASSQDRTGPITF. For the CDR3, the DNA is TGTGCCAGCAGCCAGGATAGGACAGGCCCAATAACCTTC.

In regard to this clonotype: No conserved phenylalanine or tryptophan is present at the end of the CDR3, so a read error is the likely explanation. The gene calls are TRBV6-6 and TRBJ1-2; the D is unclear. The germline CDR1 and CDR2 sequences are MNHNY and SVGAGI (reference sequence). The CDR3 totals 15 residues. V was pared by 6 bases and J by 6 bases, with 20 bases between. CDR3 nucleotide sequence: TGTGCCAGCAGGCTCACCATGGGAATCGCGAATGGCTACACCTCC. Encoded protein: CASRLTMGIANGYTS.

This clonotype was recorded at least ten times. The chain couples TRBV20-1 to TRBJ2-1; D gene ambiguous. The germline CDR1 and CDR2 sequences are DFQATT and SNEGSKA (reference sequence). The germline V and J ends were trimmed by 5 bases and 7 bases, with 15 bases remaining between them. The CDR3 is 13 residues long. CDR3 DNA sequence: TGCAGTGCTGTTGCCCCTCGGCCAAATGAGCAGTTCTTC. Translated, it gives CSAVAPRPNEQFF.

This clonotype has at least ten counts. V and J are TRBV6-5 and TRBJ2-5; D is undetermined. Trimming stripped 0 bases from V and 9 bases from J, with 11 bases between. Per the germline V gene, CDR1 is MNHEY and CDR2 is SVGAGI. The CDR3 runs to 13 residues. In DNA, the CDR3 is TGTGCCAGCAGTTACTCGAAGATTGAGGCCCAGTACTTC. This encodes CASSYSKIEAQYF.

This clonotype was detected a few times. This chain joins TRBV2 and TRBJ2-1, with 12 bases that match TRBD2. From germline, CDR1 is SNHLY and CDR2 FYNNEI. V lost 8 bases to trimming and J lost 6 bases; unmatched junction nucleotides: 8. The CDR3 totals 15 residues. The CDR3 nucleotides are TGTGCCAGCGCTGGACTAGCGGGATTCTTCAATGAGCAGTTCTTC. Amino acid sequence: CASAGLAGFFNEQFF.

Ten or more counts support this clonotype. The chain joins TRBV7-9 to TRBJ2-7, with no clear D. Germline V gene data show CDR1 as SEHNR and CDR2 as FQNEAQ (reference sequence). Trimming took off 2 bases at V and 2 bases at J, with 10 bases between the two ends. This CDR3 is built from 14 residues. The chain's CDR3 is CASSLSEIAYEQYF. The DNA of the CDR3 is TGTGCCAGCAGCTTATCAGAGATTGCCTACGAGCAGTACTTC.

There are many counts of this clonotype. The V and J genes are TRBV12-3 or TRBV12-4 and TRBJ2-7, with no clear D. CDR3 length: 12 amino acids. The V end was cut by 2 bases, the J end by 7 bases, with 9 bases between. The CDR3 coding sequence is TGTGCCAGCAGTTTACTACCGTTTGAGCAGTACTTC. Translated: CASSLLPFEQYF.

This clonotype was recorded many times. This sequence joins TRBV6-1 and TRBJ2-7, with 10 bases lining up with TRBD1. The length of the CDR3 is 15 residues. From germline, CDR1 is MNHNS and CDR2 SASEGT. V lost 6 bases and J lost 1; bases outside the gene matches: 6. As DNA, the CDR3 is TGTGCCAGCAGCAGCCGGGACAGGGGATCCTACGAGCAGTACTTC. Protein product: CASSSRDRGSYEQYF.

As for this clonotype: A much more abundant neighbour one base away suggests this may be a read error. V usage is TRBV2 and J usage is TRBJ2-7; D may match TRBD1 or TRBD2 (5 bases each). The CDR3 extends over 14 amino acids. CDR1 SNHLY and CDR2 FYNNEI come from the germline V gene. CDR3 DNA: TGTGCCAGCAGTGTGTGGGGGAGCAGCTACGAGCGGTACTTC. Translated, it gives CASSVWGSSYERYF.